This TCR beta chain was found in a study of early stage breast cancer tumors. Study-level results: Unsorted bulk genomic DNA sequencing lacked pairing and functional marker data. Compared with adjacent normal breast, tumors showed around 2.5-fold denser, more clonal T cells.

Per the germline V gene, CDR1 is LGHNA and CDR2 is YSLEER. The V end was cut by 0 bases, the J end by 5 bases, with 16 bases between. The CDR3 spans 16 residues. On this clone: The antigen is unknown.

Repertoires were generated with immunoSEQ multiplex PCR, while TCRdb's copy carries only in-frame clones and drops some. The repertoire has tens of thousands of clones, around 70% of them found once; the top ten carry roughly 7.2%. This chain connects TRBV4-3 to TRBJ1-2; D possibly corresponds to TRBD1 (5 bases). This receptor was taken from a person aged 50 to 59 with breast cancer. Sequenced input: blood. The CDR3 nucleotides read TGCGCCAGCAGCCAAGATCTTCTGCCAGGGCGGTATGGCTACACCTTC. Residues: CASSQDLLPGRYGYTF.